This paragraph reports one T cell receptor (beta chain). The data were obtained in a study of blood T cell repertoires in COVID-19. Across the whole study: Samples came from the United States, Italy and Spain, spanning acute and convalescent COVID-19. T cells, B-cell-depleted T cells, or PBMCs supplied cDNA or gDNA.

Original methodology: Amplification from reference gene primers served as the basis for estimated nucleated cell counts. Generated by immunoSEQ multiplex PCR, the TCRdb table keeps only in-frame clones and is missing some. V and J calls and clone size are those listed in that table; D and trimming were worked out from the DNA. The repertoire holds tens of thousands of clones, with about nine tenths as singletons. Losses at the gene ends were 0 bases for V and 3 bases for J; bases not matched to a gene: 10. The germline gives CDR1 LGHDT, CDR2 YNNKEL (reference sequence). The length of the CDR3 is 19 residues.

The specimen sequenced was peripheral blood. The TCR comes from a man aged 60 to 69 with active COVID-19. The chain employs TRBV3-1 (or the pseudogene TRBV3-2) and TRBJ2-4; 11 bases line up with TRBD2. The CDR3 nucleotides read TGTGCCAGCAGCCAAGATCCGCTAGCGGGAGGATGGGGCAAAAACATTCAGTACTTC. Its translation is CASSQDPLAGGWGKNIQYF.